This entry features one T cell receptor (beta chain) sequence. Its specificity is unknown. In germline, CDR1 is LNHDA, CDR2 SQIVND (reference sequence). The V and J ends lost 3 bases and 3 bases respectively, with 15 bases between them. The CDR3 spans 15 residues. This was a survey-level run. Up to 500,000 reads were sequenced per sample. Here immunoSEQ multiplex PCR was the method, and the copy in TCRdb shows in-frame clones only, minus some. Among around 68,000 clones listed, 75% to 85% were seen once. The data were taken from a study of pediatric ulcerative colitis. General study points: Ulcerative colitis patients shared more blood-rectal clones than controls. Clonal expansions reduced rectal repertoire diversity in acute severe colitis.

Sequenced sample: blood. The rearrangement joins TRBV19 to TRBJ2-7; D may match TRBD1 or TRBD2 (6 bases each). The sequence was collected from a boy younger than 18 with moderate ulcerative colitis. CDR3 DNA: TGTGCCAGTAGTATCGGACTGGGGGGCTTCTACGAGCAGTACTTC. Translated: CASSIGLGGFYEQYF.